This TCR beta chain was observed in a study of neurological immune-mediated disorders (dated by TCRdb to the late 2010s). About the study as a whole: Of the roughly 35 multiple sclerosis patients, roughly 30 had relapsing-remitting MS and 3 had secondary progressive MS. Using UMI-based sequencing, the study compared peripheral blood TCR-beta repertoires from patients with HTLV-I-associated myelopathy (HAM/TSP), patients with multiple sclerosis, and healthy controls. Alongside PBMC samples, the set of approximately 100 TCR-beta libraries contained longitudinal samples, technical triplicates, and paired CD4+ and CD8+ T-cell subsets that had been sorted. The cohort included 60 to 70 subjects: approximately 15 with HAM/TSP, about 34 with multiple sclerosis, and 20 healthy controls.

There are many counts of this clonotype. Its binding antigen is unknown. Base qualities were left out, and no much larger clone turns up one base away. To synthesize cDNA, template-switch 5'RACE was performed with a primer carrying a 10-nucleotide random unique molecular identifier so that each TCR transcript was tagged. Every sequencing run yielded over 160 million TCR-beta sequences covering 15-18 subjects. The RNeasy kit was used for extraction of total RNA. The KAPA Real-time Library Amplification kit was used to amplify TCR-beta VDJ regions with primers targeting the TCR constant region and the 5'RACE anchor. Sample indexes and Illumina adaptors were added in a first PCR, after which library yield was increased in a second PCR. After purification with Ampure beads, the TCR product of roughly 650 bp was size-selected on a 2% E-gel SizeSelection system. Before pooling, library quality was checked on a Bioanalyzer, concentration was measured with Qubit, and libraries were quantified with the Kapa Library Quantification kit. An Illumina HiSeq 2500 sequenced the libraries paired-end 2 x 150 bp. To increase sequence diversity, roughly 24-31% phiX was spiked into each library pool. The study's own analysis went as follows. Quality-filtered reads were processed with the UMI-based MiGEC pipeline, and over 75% of raw TCR sequences were removed by the MiGEC pipeline during error correction. IMGT germline references were used for aligning VDJ genes, and each clonotype was defined as a unique CDR3 amino acid sequence together with its V-J genes. Clonal expansion, Shannon diversity, and CDR3 relatedness (CalcPairwiseDistances, ClusterSamples) were evaluated with VDJtools, and phylogenetic trees were built with CLCbio workbench. A clone was classed as expanded if it had 8 or more unique UMIs, a cutoff based on coefficient-of-variation modelling across technical triplicates. Through fastp at Q25 and MiXCR, TCRdb rebuilt clones from the public reads, retaining in-frame beta chains. Identical CDR3 protein sequences are pooled into one entry, listed with their most common genes and DNA. The V and J calls follow TCRdb's processing rather than the paper's. Within this sample are roughly 21,000 distinct CDR3 sequences, with roughly 17% of them counted one time only. Jointly, the top ten make up roughly 6.9% of the sample.

Deletion took 4 bases off V and 6 bases off J, with a span of 10 bases between the germline ends. The cysteine opens and the phenylalanine closes a CDR3 of 13 amino acids. The CDR3 DNA has 39 bases and is translated from base 1. The germline V gene encodes CDR1 MGHDK and CDR2 SYGVNS. For sorted-subset TCR libraries, about a million sorted CD4+ or CD8+ T cells were used. Multiple sclerosis patients were enrolled in a US clinical protocol evaluating disease progression by magnetic resonance imaging. PBMCs were separated from peripheral blood using Ficoll-Hypaque density gradient centrifugation and then cryopreserved in liquid nitrogen. Paired sorted CD4+ and CD8+ subsets came from healthy controls, HAM/TSP patients and MS patients. Overall study outcomes, separate from this receptor: The MS cluster was not associated with any clinical or MRI features, and the authors stated that larger cohorts are needed. TCR clonal expansion was highest in HAM/TSP patients and lowest in MS patients, with MS patients falling below even healthy controls. Expanded clones from different subjects shared no identical CDR3 amino acid sequences, which suggests that TCR-beta repertoires were private in all groups. In a phylogenetic analysis, the repertoires of 18 out of 34 MS patients fell into a single cluster of related CDR3 sequences, pointing to a possible signature at the repertoire level.

The specimen sequenced was CD8+ T cells from blood. The chain joins TRBV25-1 to TRBJ1-5; no D segment can be confidently identified. The clonotype was recovered from a woman aged 18-29 years with multiple sclerosis. The CDR3 is CASSASFGQPQHF. The DNA sequence is given as TGTGCCAGCAGTGCAAGTTTCGGTCAGCCCCAGCATTTT.